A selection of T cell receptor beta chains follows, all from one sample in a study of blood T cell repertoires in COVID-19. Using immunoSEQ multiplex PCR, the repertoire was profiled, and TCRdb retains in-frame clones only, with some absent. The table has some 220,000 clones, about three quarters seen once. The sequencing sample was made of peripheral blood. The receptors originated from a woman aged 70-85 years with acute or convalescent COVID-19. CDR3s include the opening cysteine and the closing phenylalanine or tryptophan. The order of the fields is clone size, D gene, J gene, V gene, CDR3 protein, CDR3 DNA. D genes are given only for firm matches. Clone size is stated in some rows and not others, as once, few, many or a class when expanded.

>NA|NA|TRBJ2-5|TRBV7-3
CASSLFGQEETQYF
TGTGCCAGCAGCTTATTTGGCCAGGAAGAGACCCAGTACTTC
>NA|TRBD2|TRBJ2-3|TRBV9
CASSVSGGGGSTDTQYF
TGTGCCAGCAGCGTTTCTGGGGGCGGGGGGAGCACAGATACGCAGTATTTT
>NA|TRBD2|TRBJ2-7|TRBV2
CASALAGGGEQYF
TGTGCCAGTGCCCTAGCGGGGGGTGGCGAGCAGTACTTC
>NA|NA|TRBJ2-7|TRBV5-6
CASSLLSSYEQYF
TGTGCCAGCAGCTTGTTGAGCTCCTACGAGCAGTACTTC
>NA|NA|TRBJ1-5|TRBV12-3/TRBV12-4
CASSLRGNQPQHF
TGTGCCAGCAGTTTGAGGGGCAATCAGCCCCAGCATTTT
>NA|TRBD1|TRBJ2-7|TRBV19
CASTTGVSYEQYF
TGTGCCAGTACAACAGGGGTCAGCTACGAGCAGTACTTC
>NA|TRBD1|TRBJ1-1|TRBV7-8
CASSFQTGPTGAFF
TGTGCCAGCAGCTTCCAGACAGGGCCTACGGGGGCTTTCTTT
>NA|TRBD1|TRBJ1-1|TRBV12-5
CASGPTGDTEAFF
TGTGCTAGTGGTCCCACAGGGGACACTGAAGCTTTCTTT
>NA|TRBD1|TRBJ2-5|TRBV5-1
CASSSLDREPETQYF
TGCGCCAGCAGCTCACTCGACAGGGAGCCAGAGACCCAGTACTTC
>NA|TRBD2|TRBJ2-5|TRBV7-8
CASSSGWGEETQYF
TGTGCCAGCAGTAGCGGGTGGGGTGAAGAGACCCAGTACTTC
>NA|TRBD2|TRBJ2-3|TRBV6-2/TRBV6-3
CASSYPYTTGTRGSDTQYF
TGTGCCAGCAGTTACCCTTATACCACCGGGACTAGAGGCTCAGATACGCAGTATTTT
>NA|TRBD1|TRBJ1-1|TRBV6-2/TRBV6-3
CASSRIITGGASSDTEAFF
TGTGCCAGCAGCCGCATCATAACAGGGGGCGCTAGTTCGGACACTGAAGCTTTCTTT
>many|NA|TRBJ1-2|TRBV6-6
CASSPSATNYGYTF
TGTGCCAGCAGCCCGAGTGCCACTAACTATGGCTACACCTTC
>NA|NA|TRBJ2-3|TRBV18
CASSPPNRRAAGLSTDTQYF
TGTGCCAGCTCACCCCCCAACCGCCGGGCCGCGGGGCTTAGCACAGATACGCAGTATTTT
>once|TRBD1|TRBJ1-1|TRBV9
CASSAQGTGETEAFF
TGTGCCAGCAGCGCCCAGGGCACAGGGGAGACTGAAGCTTTCTTT
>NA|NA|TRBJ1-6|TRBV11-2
CASSLEANSPLHF
TGTGCCAGCAGCTTAGAAGCCAATTCACCCCTCCACTTT
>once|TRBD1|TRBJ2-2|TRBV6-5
CASSLGQGTTGELFF
TGTGCCAGCAGCCTTGGACAGGGGACCACCGGGGAGCTGTTTTTT